This TCR beta chain was identified in a study of cytomegalovirus exposure and HLA in healthy donors (dated by TCRdb to about 2017). For context, the study as a whole: An earlier analysis of some 550 of the donors reported about 250 Gb of sequence data and about 100 million unique TCR beta sequences from some 180 million T cells. Along with the approximately 650-subject first cohort, a separate validation cohort of 120 different subjects was used. A few DR-DQ haplotypes were handled as single units for association and clustering because linkage in the cohort was strong. The study aimed to test whether signatures of past pathogen exposure could be identified by cataloging public T cell receptors. In a later analysis, previously published TCR beta repertoires from more than 500 donors were re-analyzed and high-resolution HLA genotyping was added so that TCR occurrence patterns could be studied. To decide whether each TCR beta V gene segment behaved as functional or pseudogenic, an earlier analysis of some 600 of the donors relied on high-throughput TCR beta sequencing. The number of typed donors differed by locus: 629-630 for A, B, C, DRB1 and DQB1; approximately 520 for DQA1; some 610 for DPA1; and about 450 for DPB1. The study profiled the T cell repertoires of 500 to 800 subjects by immunosequencing and related them to cytomegalovirus serostatus. HLA typing included class I and class II loci at four-digit resolution. Genome-wide SNP genotypes for about 60% of the roughly 700 donors were used in a later genetic analysis, which treated that subset as a discovery cohort. All discovery cohort repertoires had been generated using a single sequencing platform. Rather than using new phenotypic data, the later analysis identified candidate immune exposures from TCR beta sequences and from how often those sequences occurred across donors. Donor age, sex, ethnicity and CMV serostatus were compiled together with the repertoire data. An early release that covered roughly 600 HLA-typed donors contained approximately 300 gigabases of sequencing data and around 80 million unique TCR sequences. The study combined high-throughput TCR immunosequencing, statistical association of individual TCRs with disease status, and machine learning to predict cytomegalovirus infection status. The genetic ancestry cluster associated with self-reported Caucasian donors included approximately 85% of the 398 genotyped donors. Among a few hundred genotyped donors of the cohort, an average of about 240,000 unique TCR beta nucleotide sequences were sequenced per donor, 15% to 20% of them non-productive.

The library relied on the immunoSEQ multiplex PCR assay. For the multiplex PCR, a mixture combining 60 forward primers for TCR Vbeta segments and 13 reverse primers for TCR Jbeta segments was used. A multiplex PCR assay on genomic DNA amplified the CDR3 region of rearranged TCR beta genes. On the Illumina HiSeq System, the amplified TCR beta libraries were sequenced as 87-base-pair reads. As for the original processing: Across the 670 or so repertoires, a later analysis counted approximately 83 million unique TCR beta chains, 9 million to 14 million of which were shared by at least two donors. To remove PCR and sequencing errors, raw reads were error-corrected and collapsed into unique sequences using a nearest-neighbor algorithm that merged closely related sequences. V, D and J gene segments were assigned by aligning CDR3 sequences to IMGT reference sequences. For a sequence to be retained, a match of at least six nucleotides was required to both a V gene segment and a J gene segment. A rearrangement was called productive if the CDR3 had no stop codons and remained in frame with V and J, and every other rearrangement was called non-productive. Following IMGT convention, CDR3 was defined as the stretch from the second conserved V-encoded cysteine up to the conserved J-encoded phenylalanine. The earlier analysis of roughly 590 of the donors excluded sequences that lacked an unambiguous match to a single V gene segment. In an earlier analysis of 450 to 750 of the donors, a V segment was called functional when productive rearrangements were above 56.7%, and segregating when the standard deviation between donors exceeded 5%. To diagnose cytomegalovirus status from the catalog of TCR beta chain sequences, a statistical classification framework was built. In a later analysis, TCR nucleotide sequences were compared against IMGT/GENE-DB human TR gene sequences so that V and J genes could be assigned. In a later analysis, CDR3 sequences and most-parsimonious VDJ recombination scenarios were assigned using the TCRdist pipeline. In a later analysis, each TCR beta chain was defined by its CDR3 amino acid sequence together with its V-gene family, and reads lacking a unique V-gene family were excluded. As a way to deal with suspected cross-contamination and a sequencing artifact, a later analysis dropped under 600 nucleotide sequences that were highly shared and had low generation probability. For each public chain, a later analysis derived a clonal expansion index from normalized ranks of inferred template counts within each repertoire. Generation probabilities in a later analysis came from a VDJ recombination model fitted to out-of-frame rearrangements, and those results were checked against IGoR. In a later analysis, TCR-TCR, TCR-HLA and TCR-CMV co-occurrence was scored with hypergeometric tests, and a repertoire-size bias correction was applied to TCR pairs. A later analysis estimated false discovery rates by permuting HLA or CMV assignments 20 times. In a later analysis, co-occurring TCRs were grouped using DBSCAN, and TCRdist sequence similarity was added for clustering within HLA-allele-positive subsets. Repertoires with fewer than 30,000 or more than 120,000 public chains, plus five repertoires with anomalous nucleotide sharing, were excluded from co-occurrence clustering. In its TCRdb copy, this immuneACCESS table keeps in-frame sequences only and misses some clones. Where compared with another copy, unresolved V genes explain less than half of these, and the others have no known cause. That table supplies the V and J calls and clone size; D and trimming were determined from the DNA. Across this sample there are tens of thousands of clones, with 75% to 85% seen only once. The ten largest clones add up to roughly 50% of the sample.

Based on the germline V gene, the CDR1 and CDR2 sequences are KGHSH and LQKENI. V and J are trimmed by 6 bases and 6 bases, and the gene matches miss 5 bases of the junction. CDR3 length: 14 amino acids, cysteine to phenylalanine. The DNA shown is the 42-base CDR3, in frame from base 1. The cohort comprised 710 or so healthy bone marrow donors. At the time of sampling, all cohort members were nominally healthy, though unrecorded immune exposures were likely present. The donor was CMV seropositive and belonged to the group of over 250 seropositive cohort members. A peripheral blood sample was provided by each donor, and peripheral blood mononuclear cells were used for TCR beta sequencing. The Qiagen DNeasy Blood Extraction Kit was used to extract genomic DNA from the blood cell samples. On the study overall, not on this receptor specifically: Three of the identified cytomegalovirus-associated TCR beta chains were confirmed in vitro to be specific for cytomegalovirus antigens. Assigning TCR associations to individual alleles was difficult when HLA alleles, especially DR and DQ, strongly co-occurred. In this cohort, only TCR beta chains were sequenced, and detectable features were limited by the absence of alpha or paired-chain data. In a later analysis, several top co-occurrence clusters were reported to appear linked to parvovirus B19, influenza, CMV and Epstein-Barr virus. A total of 150 to 200 TCR beta chains were listed by the study as associated with cytomegalovirus. A cluster of highly shared sequence variants was judged likely to be a technical artifact of the sequencing pipeline. Cytomegalovirus status was reported to be diagnosed by the classifier with high specificity and sensitivity in both the original and validation cohorts. The authors suggested that the approach could potentially be generalized to other disease states and immunological phenotypes. A further reported finding was that TCR beta sequences accurately predicted the HLA-A and HLA-B alleles for most subjects in the first cohort. Because HLA typing was missing for some donors at each locus, association tests included only the typed subset. In a later genetic analysis, a missense DCLRE1C variant was associated with V-gene and J-gene trimming of TCR beta chains, and the association was replicated in an independent cohort. In an earlier analysis of approximately 590 of the donors, most TCR beta V segments appeared in productive rearrangements about 87% or about 30% of the time, broadly matching IMGT annotations. Compared with the roughly 700-donor mean, donors in an Asian-associated ancestry cluster had fewer N-insertions in productive TCRs, according to a later genetic analysis. Linkage disequilibrium might explain the correlated functional status among segregating V segments, but an unknown experimental factor could not be excluded. Presence/absence analyses assumed roughly uniform sequencing depth across donors, an assumption that may not hold. Because counts were too low, around 17 rarely observed V segments, including chromosome 9 orphons, were left out of the earlier analysis of about 500 of the donors. For the cohort, immune exposure information was limited to CMV serostatus. In a later analysis, TCR association rates were found to vary across HLA loci, with the most associated TCRs seen for DRB1 alleles and the fewest for HLA-C alleles. The 87-base-pair reads could not distinguish some IMGT-functional V segments, including TRBV6-2 and TRBV6-3, so those segments were excluded. Compared with equally common non-associated chains, HLA-associated TCR beta chains in a later analysis were more clonally expanded and had lower generation probabilities. Most TCR sequences were seen in very few donors, while some public TCRs were found in many individuals. A later analysis associated 15,000 to 20,000 TCR beta sequences with specific HLA alleles at a false discovery rate of 0.05. In a later analysis, most CMV-associated TCR beta chains were found to appear HLA-restricted, with HLA associations seemingly driven largely by CMV exposure.

This clone was observed a single time. Its target antigen remains unknown. The input lacks base qualities; no much larger clone sits a single base away. Other DNA sequences in the same sample also yield this CDR3. The TCR originated in a man aged 50-59 years in good health and CMV-seropositive. The chain was built from TRBV18 and TRBJ2-2; 9 bases in the middle match TRBD1. Sequencing was performed on PBMCs. The sequence in DNA is TGTGCCAGCTCTCCGGGACAGGGACCCGGGGAGCTGTTTTTT. Its coded protein is CASSPGQGPGELFF. Where the CDR3 stops, the reference TRBV18 and TRBJ2-2 genes take over; the full variable domain is NAGVMQNPRHLVRRRGQEARLRCSPMKGHSHVYWYRQLPEEGLKFMVYLQKENIIDESGMPKERFSAEFPKEGPSILRIQQVVRGDSAAYFCASSPGQGPGELFFGEGSRLTVL.